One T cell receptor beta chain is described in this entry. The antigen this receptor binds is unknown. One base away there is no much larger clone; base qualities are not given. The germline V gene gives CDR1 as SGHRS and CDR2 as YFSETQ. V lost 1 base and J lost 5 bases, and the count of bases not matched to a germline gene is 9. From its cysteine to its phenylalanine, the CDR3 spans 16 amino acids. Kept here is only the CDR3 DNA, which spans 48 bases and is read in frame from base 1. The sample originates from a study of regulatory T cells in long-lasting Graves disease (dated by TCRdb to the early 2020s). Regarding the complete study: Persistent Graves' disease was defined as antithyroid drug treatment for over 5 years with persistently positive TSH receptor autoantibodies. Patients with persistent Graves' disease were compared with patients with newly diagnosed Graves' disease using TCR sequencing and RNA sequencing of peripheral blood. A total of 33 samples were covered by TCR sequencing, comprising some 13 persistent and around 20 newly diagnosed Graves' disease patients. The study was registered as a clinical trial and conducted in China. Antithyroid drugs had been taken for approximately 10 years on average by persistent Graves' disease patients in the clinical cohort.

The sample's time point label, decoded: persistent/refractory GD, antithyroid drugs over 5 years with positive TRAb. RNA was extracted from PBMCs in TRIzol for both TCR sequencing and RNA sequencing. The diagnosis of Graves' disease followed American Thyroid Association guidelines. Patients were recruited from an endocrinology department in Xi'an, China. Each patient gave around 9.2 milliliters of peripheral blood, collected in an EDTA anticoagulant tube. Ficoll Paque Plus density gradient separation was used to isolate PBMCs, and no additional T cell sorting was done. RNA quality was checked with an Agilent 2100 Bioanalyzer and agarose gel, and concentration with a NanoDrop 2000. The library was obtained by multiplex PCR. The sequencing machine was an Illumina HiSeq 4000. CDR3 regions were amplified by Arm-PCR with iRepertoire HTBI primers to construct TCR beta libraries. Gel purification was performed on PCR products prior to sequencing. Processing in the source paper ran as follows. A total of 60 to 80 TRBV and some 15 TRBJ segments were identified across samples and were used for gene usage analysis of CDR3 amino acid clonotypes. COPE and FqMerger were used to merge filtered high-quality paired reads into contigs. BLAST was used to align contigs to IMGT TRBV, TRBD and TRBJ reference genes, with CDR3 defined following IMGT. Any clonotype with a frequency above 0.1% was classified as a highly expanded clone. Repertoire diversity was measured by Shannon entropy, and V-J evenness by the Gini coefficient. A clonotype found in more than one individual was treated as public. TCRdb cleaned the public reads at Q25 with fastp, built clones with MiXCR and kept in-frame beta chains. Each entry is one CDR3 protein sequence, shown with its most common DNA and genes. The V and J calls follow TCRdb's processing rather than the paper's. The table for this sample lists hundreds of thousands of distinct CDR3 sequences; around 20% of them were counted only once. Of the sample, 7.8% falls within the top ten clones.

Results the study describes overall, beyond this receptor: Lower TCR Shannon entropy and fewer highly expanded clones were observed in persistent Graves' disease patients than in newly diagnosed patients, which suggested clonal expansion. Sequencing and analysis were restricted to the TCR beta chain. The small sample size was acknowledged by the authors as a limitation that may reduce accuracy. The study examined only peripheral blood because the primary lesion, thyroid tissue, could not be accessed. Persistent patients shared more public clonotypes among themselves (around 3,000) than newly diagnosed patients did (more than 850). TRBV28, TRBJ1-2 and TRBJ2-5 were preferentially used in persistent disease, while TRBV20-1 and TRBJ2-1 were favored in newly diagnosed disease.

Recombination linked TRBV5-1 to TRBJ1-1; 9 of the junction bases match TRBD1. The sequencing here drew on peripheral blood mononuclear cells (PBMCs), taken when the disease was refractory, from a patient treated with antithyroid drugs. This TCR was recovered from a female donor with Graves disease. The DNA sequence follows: TGCGCCAGCAGCTTGCAGGAACAGGGGGCTGGGACTGAAGCTTTCTTT. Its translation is CASSLQEQGAGTEAFF.